The 28 T cell receptor beta chains below were found in one sample sequenced in a study of beta chain features in type 1 diabetes. The entirety of the isolated RNA underwent reverse transcription, so expressed TCRB transcripts were sequenced. This table comes from immunoSEQ multiplex PCR, and its TCRdb copy is limited to in-frame clones, with some not included. Of around 340,000 clones listed, around 9.7% are singletons. Study results and caveats: In every one of the four CD4+ subsets, TCRB CDR3s were moderately but significantly shorter in Type 1 diabetes patients.

For these TCRs, the target antigens are not known. Sequencing was done on a sample of central memory CD4+ T cells from blood. These receptors all stem from a man aged 30 to 39 with type 1 diabetes.

The rearrangement joins TRBV7-9 to TRBJ2-7; 7 positions match TRBD1. The junction had 10 bases not matched to a gene; V was cut back by 5 bases and J by 0 bases. Germline V gene data show CDR1 as SEHNR and CDR2 as FQNEAQ (reference sequence). This CDR3 comprises 16 residues. The CDR3 bases are TGTGCCAGCAGCCAAATGACAGGGCACCCCTCCTACGAGCAGTACTTC. Translation: CASSQMTGHPSYEQYF.

The chain links TRBV27 to TRBJ1-6; TRBD1 is a possible D gene (5 bases). The CDR3 covers 15 residues. Germline loops: CDR1 MNHEY, CDR2 SMNVEV (reference sequence). V was cut by 5 bases and J by 2 bases, with 10 bases left in between. This chain's CDR3 is CASSPPGTYNSPLHF. Here the CDR3 DNA reads TGTGCCAGCAGTCCCCCAGGGACCTATAATTCACCCCTCCACTTT.

The chain recombines TRBV7-2 with TRBJ1-2; 7 bases are a match to TRBD1. The germline V gene has CDR1 SGHTA and CDR2 FQGNSA. This CDR3 has 19 residues. The J segment lost 3 bases and the V segment lost 1 base, leaving 17 bases of the junction unmatched. CDR3 in DNA: TGTGCCAGCAGCTTAGGCGGGGATGGGCGCGACAGGGCCCACTATGGCTACACCTTC. As protein: CASSLGGDGRDRAHYGYTF. Combining the CDR3 with reference TRBV7-2 and TRBJ1-2 gives the whole variable domain GAGVSQSPSNKVTEKGKDVELRCDPISGHTALYWYRQSLGQGLEFLIYFQGNSAPDKSGLPSDRFSAERTGGSVSTLTIQRTQQEDSAVYLCASSLGGDGRDRAHYGYTFGSGTRLTVV.

As for this clone: The sample contains more than one DNA sequence encoding this CDR3. The chain couples TRBV5-4 to TRBJ1-6; tentatively, D is TRBD1 (5 bases). Trimming removed 0 bases from V and 7 bases from J, with 11 bases in between. The CDR3 runs 15 residues. Germline assignment: CDR1 SGHNT and CDR2 YYREEE (reference sequence). The CDR3: CASSLAGTGNSPLHF. In DNA form, the CDR3 reads TGTGCCAGCAGCTTGGCCGGGACGGGCAATTCACCCCTCCACTTT.

This clone was detected ten times or more. The chain recombines TRBV14 with TRBJ2-3, with D unresolved. V lost 1 base and J lost 3, with 11 bases in between. Germline V gene data show CDR1 as SGHDN and CDR2 as FVKESK. The CDR3 is 15 residues long. The CDR3 sequence: CASSQGIRVTDTQYF. The CDR3 DNA reads TGTGCCAGCAGCCAAGGTATCCGGGTTACAGATACGCAGTATTTT.

This clone came up many times. V is TRBV2 and J is TRBJ2-2; D gene ambiguous. Germline CDR1 is SNHLY and CDR2 is FYNNEI. The ends were cut back, 6 bases at V and 1 base at J, with 9 bases in the middle. The length of the CDR3 is 14 residues. In DNA form, the CDR3 reads TGTGCCAGCAGGGCGCGTGAGAACACCGGGGAGCTGTTTTTT. The encoded protein is CASRARENTGELFF. The entire variable domain, with the rest obtained from reference TRBV2 and TRBJ2-2, is as follows: EPEVTQTPSHQVTQMGQEVILRCVPISNHLYFYWYRQILGQKVEFLVSFYNNEISEKSEIFDDQFSVERPDGSNFTLKIRSTKLEDSAMYFCASRARENTGELFFGEGSRLTVL.

This chain connects TRBV7-9 to TRBJ2-5; no definite D call. V was shortened by 1 base and J by 3 bases, with 6 bases between the two germline ends. The length of the CDR3 is 13 residues. Germline CDR1 and CDR2: SEHNR and FQNEAQ (reference sequence). CDR3 DNA: TGTGCCAGCAGCTTAGTGACCGAAGAGACCCAGTACTTC. It specifies CASSLVTEETQYF.

This clone was observed many times. Other DNA sequences in the same sample also yield this CDR3. The chain employs TRBV18 and TRBJ2-7; 7 bases are shared with TRBD1. The CDR3 is 14 residues long. CDR1 is KGHSH, CDR2 LQKENI, per germline. The junction had 5 bases not matched to a gene; V was cut back by 3 bases and J by 3 bases. CDR3 in DNA: TGTGCCAGCTCACCCGGGACAGTTTTCTACGAGCAGTACTTC. Translation: CASSPGTVFYEQYF.

In its sample, this clone was seen a few times. DNA for the CDR3: TGCGCCAGCAAGATACAGGGAAACACCGGGGAGCTGTTTTTT. Protein sequence: CASKIQGNTGELFF. The chain recombines TRBV5-1 with TRBJ2-2; possibly TRBD1 for D (6 bases). V lost 6 bases and J lost 2, with 11 bases in between. CDR3 length: 14 amino acids. Germline assignment: CDR1 SGHRS and CDR2 YFSETQ.

This clone turned up a few times. The chain joins TRBV2 to TRBJ2-1; either TRBD1 or TRBD2 may supply D (6 bases each). Germline loops: CDR1 SNHLY, CDR2 FYNNEI. Trimming pared 0 bases from V and 7 bases from J, leaving 10 bases between. This CDR3 spans 14 amino acids. This CDR3 reads CASSEARGGNEQFF. DNA for the CDR3: TGTGCCAGCAGTGAAGCGCGAGGGGGGAATGAGCAGTTCTTC.

This clone was seen a few times. J is TRBJ2-3 and V is TRBV7-2, with 13 bases aligning to TRBD2. Germline V CDR1 and CDR2: SGHTA, FQGNSA. J was trimmed by 4 bases and V by 3 bases; bases with no gene match: 7. The CDR3 has 17 residues. CDR3 amino acids: CASSFTSGGAGADTQYF. In DNA form, the CDR3 reads TGTGCCAGCAGCTTCACTAGCGGGGGGGCCGGTGCAGATACGCAGTATTTT.

This clone was recorded many times. This rearrangement joins TRBV7-9 to TRBJ2-3; 7 bases fit TRBD1. The CDR3 runs to 15 residues. Germline V lookup: CDR1 SEHNR, CDR2 FQNEAQ (reference sequence). The J segment lost 4 bases and the V segment lost 5 bases, leaving 9 bases of the junction unmatched. CDR3: CASSPRDSGPDTQYF. As DNA, the CDR3 is TGTGCCAGCAGCCCCCGGGACAGCGGCCCAGATACGCAGTATTTT.

There are a few counts of this clone. The V call is TRBV4-3, the J call TRBJ1-2; D might be TRBD1 (5 bases). Germline V gives CDR1 LGHNA, CDR2 YSLEER. The CDR3 totals 15 residues. Trimming took 0 bases from V and 8 from J, leaving 16 bases between them. CDR3 protein: CASSQEGRGREGYTF. CDR3 DNA: TGCGCCAGCAGCCAAGAGGGGAGGGGACGCGAGGGCTACACCTTC.

The genes are TRBV4-3 and TRBJ2-2, with D maybe TRBD1 (5 bases). The CDR3 is made up of 17 amino acids. The ends were cut back, 0 bases at V and 3 bases at J, with 14 bases in the middle. Per germline, CDR1 LGHNA and CDR2 YSLEER. CDR3 protein: CASSQDLVGADTGELFF. The DNA for the CDR3 is TGCGCCAGCAGCCAAGATCTGGTAGGGGCCGACACCGGGGAGCTGTTTTTT.

This clone was seen a few times. A junction boundary mismatches the germline segment, possibly from a read error. The chain links TRBV10-3 to TRBJ2-2, with 9 bases lining up with TRBD1. There are 16 residues in the CDR3. Germline CDR1 and CDR2: ENHRY and SYGVKD. The CDR3 reads CAVTGTGGSNTGELFF. The CDR3 nucleotides are TGTGCCGTTACCGGAACAGGGGGCTCGAATACCGGGGAGCTGTTTTTT.

In its sample, this clone was seen a few times. The chain combines TRBV10-2 with TRBJ1-1; D is undetermined. Germline loops: CDR1 WSHSY, CDR2 SAAADI. This CDR3 comprises 17 residues. V was shortened by 4 bases and J by 0 bases, with 18 bases between the two germline ends. DNA for the CDR3: TGCGCCAGCAGTGGTTCGGTCTTATCCTATATGAACACTGAAGCTTTCTTT. This translates into CASSGSVLSYMNTEAFF.

A few counts support this clone. This chain uses TRBV5-1 with TRBJ2-4, with D possibly TRBD1 on 6 matching bases. The ends were cut back, 4 bases at V and 4 bases at J, with 12 bases in the middle. This CDR3 comprises 14 residues. From germline, CDR1 is SGHRS and CDR2 YFSETQ. The CDR3 is CASSVQGGKNIQYF. DNA for the CDR3: TGCGCCAGCAGCGTACAGGGCGGTAAAAACATTCAGTACTTC.

On this clone: Other DNA sequences in the same sample also yield this CDR3. This chain links TRBV7-2 with TRBJ2-1; 13 nucleotides align to TRBD2. The CDR3 loop spans 15 amino acids. V lost 3 bases to trimming and J lost 7 bases; unmatched junction nucleotides: 3. From germline, CDR1 is SGHTA and CDR2 FQGNSA. CDR3 region: CASSFTSGGANEQFF. CDR3 DNA sequence: TGTGCCAGCAGCTTCACTAGCGGGGGGGCGAATGAGCAGTTCTTC.

This clone appeared a few times. The V gene is TRBV14, the J gene TRBJ1-6; 7 bases fit TRBD1. Germline CDR1 reads SGHDN; CDR2 reads FVKESK. The junction had 1 base not matched to a gene; V was cut back by 0 bases and J by 2 bases. This CDR3 is built from 16 residues. The CDR3: CASSQEQGTYNSPLHF. The CDR3 DNA is TGTGCCAGCAGCCAAGAACAGGGGACCTATAATTCACCCCTCCACTTT.

V and J are TRBV7-4 and TRBJ2-5; D possibly corresponds to TRBD1 (6 bases). CDR1 and CDR2 (germline): SGHVT, SQSDAQ. The CDR3 runs to 15 residues. V was trimmed by 2 bases and J by 4 bases, leaving 14 bases between them. CDR3 residues: CASSLTPGVSETQYF. In DNA form, the CDR3 reads TGTGCCAGCAGCTTAACTCCAGGGGTGTCAGAGACCCAGTACTTC.

This clone was seen more than once but under ten times. This chain connects TRBV5-1 to TRBJ2-7, with a possible D match to TRBD1 (6 bases). The CDR3 runs 15 residues. With 5 bases removed from V and 1 base from J, the gap between germline ends came to 16 bases. Germline values: CDR1 SGHRS, CDR2 YFSETQ. The CDR3 nucleotides read TGCGCCAGCAGGACCAAGGGGGAGAATTCCTACGAGCAGTACTTC. It codes for CASRTKGENSYEQYF.

J is TRBJ1-4 and V is TRBV28, with D hard to call. The germline V gene encodes CDR1 MDHEN and CDR2 SYDVKM. The CDR3 extends over 12 amino acids. The V end lost 3 bases, the J end lost 10 bases, and 9 bases lay between the germline ends. CDR3 sequence: CASSFQSRKLFF. The DNA for the CDR3 is TGTGCCAGCAGTTTTCAATCGCGAAAACTGTTTTTT.

The rearrangement joins TRBV6-5 to TRBJ1-6; no clear D. This CDR3 region has 15 residues. The ends were cut back, 6 bases at V and 7 bases at J, with 16 bases in the middle. CDR1 is MNHEY and CDR2 is SVGAGI in the germline V gene. The CDR3: CASSPQNHANSPLHF. The DNA for the CDR3 is TGTGCCAGCAGCCCCCAGAATCACGCCAATTCACCCCTCCACTTT.

This clone was observed a single time. The V gene is TRBV6-5, the J gene TRBJ2-7; TRBD2 might be the D (5 bases). The CDR3 loop spans 15 amino acids. The ends were cut back, 7 bases at V and 0 bases at J, with 16 bases in the middle. The germline CDR1 and CDR2 sequences are MNHEY and SVGAGI. The CDR3 coding sequence is TGTGCCAGCACCCACCGGTCGGGGAACTCCTACGAGCAGTACTTC. Residues: CASTHRSGNSYEQYF.

The J gene is TRBJ1-2, the V gene TRBV5-6, with 8 bases that match TRBD1. V was pared by 0 bases and J by 3 bases, with 7 bases of the junction left unmatched. This CDR3 has 16 amino acids. Germline V CDR1 and CDR2: SGHDT, YYEEEE. For the CDR3, the DNA is TGTGCCAGCAGCTTGGGGACAGGGAGATTCGACTATGGCTACACCTTC. It yields the protein CASSLGTGRFDYGYTF.

The rearrangement uses TRBV29-1 and TRBJ1-4; a weak D match, TRBD1 (5 bases). Germline V CDR1 and CDR2: SQVTM, ANQGSEA. V lost 2 bases and J lost 4, with 8 bases in between. The length of the CDR3 is 13 residues. CDR3 region: CSVESRDNEKLFF. The CDR3 DNA sequence: TGCAGCGTTGAATCCAGGGATAATGAAAAACTGTTTTTT.

The chain is built from TRBV5-6 and TRBJ2-5; D is perhaps TRBD2 (5 bases). Deletions cut 1 base from V and 2 bases from J, with 9 bases between. Per the germline V gene, CDR1 is SGHDT and CDR2 is YYEEEE. The length of the CDR3 is 14 residues. This CDR3 is CASSLMTIQETQYF. The CDR3 DNA follows: TGTGCCAGCAGCTTGATGACTATTCAAGAGACCCAGTACTTC.

The rearrangement uses TRBV5-4 and TRBJ2-7; D could derive from TRBD1 or TRBD2 (5 bases each). Trimming took off 3 bases at V and 3 bases at J, with 13 bases between the two ends. The CDR3 loop spans 14 amino acids. Germline V lookup: CDR1 SGHNT, CDR2 YYREEE (reference sequence). CDR3 coding DNA: TGTGCCAGCAGCTCCGGGACGGGCGGCTACGAGCAGTACTTC. This gives the protein CASSSGTGGYEQYF.